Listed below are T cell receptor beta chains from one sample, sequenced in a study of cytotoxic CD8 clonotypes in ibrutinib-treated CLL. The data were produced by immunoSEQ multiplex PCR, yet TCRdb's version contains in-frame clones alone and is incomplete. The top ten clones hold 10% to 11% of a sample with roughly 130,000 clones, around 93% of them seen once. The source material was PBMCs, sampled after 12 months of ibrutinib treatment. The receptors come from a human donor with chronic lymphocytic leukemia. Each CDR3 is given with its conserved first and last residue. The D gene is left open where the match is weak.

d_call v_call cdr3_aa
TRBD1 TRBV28 CASSLGQGVQPQHF
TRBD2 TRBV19 CASTGLAGYTDTQYF
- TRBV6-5 CASSPRGGEAFF
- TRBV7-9 CAYRTAASGNTIYF
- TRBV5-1 CASSWQGFRTEAFF
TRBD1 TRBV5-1 CASRDREVEKLFF
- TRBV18 CASSGDSVETQYF
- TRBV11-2 CASSLLQGKEKLFF
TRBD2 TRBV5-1 CASSLVLAGAGEQYF
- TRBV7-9 CASSLRDLQETQYF
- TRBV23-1 CASSQSRAREHSEQYF
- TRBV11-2 CASSPTWVPYEQYF
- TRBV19 CASSNGDYGYTF
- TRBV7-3 CASSLSWEETQYF
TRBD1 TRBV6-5 CASSPQGQGYEKLFF
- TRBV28 CASSLGRNGYTF
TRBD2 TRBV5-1 CASSSGRTSYNEQFF
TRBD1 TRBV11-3 CASSPGQGNTGELFF
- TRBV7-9 CAPIRAVTYEQYF
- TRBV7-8 CASSLAPSYNQETQYF
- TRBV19 CASSIGRGGGEKLFF
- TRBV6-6 CASSYPGKTEAFF
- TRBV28 CASSSLGYYEQYF
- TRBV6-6 CASRPTLTNTGELFF
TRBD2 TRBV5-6 CASTSGGGPYEQYF
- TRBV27 CASSLPPPYSGEQYF